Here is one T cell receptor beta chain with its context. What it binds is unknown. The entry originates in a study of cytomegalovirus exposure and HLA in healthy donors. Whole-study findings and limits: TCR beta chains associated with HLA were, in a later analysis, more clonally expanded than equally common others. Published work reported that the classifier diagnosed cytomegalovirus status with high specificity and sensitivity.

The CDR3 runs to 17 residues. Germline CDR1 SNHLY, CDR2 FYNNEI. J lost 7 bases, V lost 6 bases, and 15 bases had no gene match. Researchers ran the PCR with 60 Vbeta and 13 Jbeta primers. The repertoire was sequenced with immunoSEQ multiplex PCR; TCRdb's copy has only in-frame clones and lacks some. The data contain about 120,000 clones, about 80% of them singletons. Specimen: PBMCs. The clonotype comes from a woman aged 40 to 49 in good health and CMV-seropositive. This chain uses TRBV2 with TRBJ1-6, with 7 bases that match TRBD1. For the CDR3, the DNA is TGTGCCAGCAGGAGGGGGACAGCCGCGACCTGGAATTCACCCCTCCACTTT. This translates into CASRRGTAATWNSPLHF.